The clone carrying this TCR beta chain was detected ten times or more. The antigen is undetermined. Between the trimmed V and J ends, which lost 3 bases and 4 bases, there was a span of 5 bases. Germline lookup yields CDR1 MGHDK and CDR2 SYGVNS. The CDR3 is 12 amino acids. The PCR template was genomic DNA. The TCR beta CDR3 region was amplified using 30 forward and 13 reverse primers. Using its own MiXCR run on the multiplex PCR reads, TCRdb lists one record per CDR3 protein. This sample yields under 300,000 distinct CDR3 sequences, of which 40% to 50% are seen a single time; roughly an eighth belongs to the top ten. The entry originates in a study of type 1 and type 2 diabetes patients. Findings and caveats of the study: Type 2 diabetes and control samples shared highly correlated V and J usage, averaging roughly 0.97. Age and gender were not matched between study groups.

The rearrangement uses TRBV25-1 and TRBJ2-3; D unclear. Sequenced: peripheral blood mononuclear cells (PBMCs). This sequence originates from a man younger than 35 with type 2 diabetes. CDR3: CASSDLPDTQYF. CDR3 nucleotide sequence: TGTGCCAGCAGTGACCTACCAGATACGCAGTATTTT.